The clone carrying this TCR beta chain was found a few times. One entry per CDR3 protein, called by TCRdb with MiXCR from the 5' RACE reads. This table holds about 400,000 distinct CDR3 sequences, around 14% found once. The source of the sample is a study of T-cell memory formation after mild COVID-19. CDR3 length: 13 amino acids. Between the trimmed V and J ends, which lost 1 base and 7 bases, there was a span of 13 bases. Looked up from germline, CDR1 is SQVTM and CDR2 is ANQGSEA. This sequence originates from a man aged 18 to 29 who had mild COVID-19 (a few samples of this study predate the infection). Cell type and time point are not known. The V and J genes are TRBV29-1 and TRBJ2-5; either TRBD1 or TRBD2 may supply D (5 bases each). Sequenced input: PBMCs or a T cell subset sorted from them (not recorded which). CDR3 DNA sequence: TGCAGCGTTGAAGGGGGAGCAACAGGGACCCAGTACTTC. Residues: CSVEGGATGTQYF.